Listed here is a single T cell receptor beta chain. Its antigen is not known. TCRdb recomputed calls from the 5' RACE reads with MiXCR, one row per CDR3 protein. The repertoire holds about 520,000 distinct CDR3 sequences, with about 20% as singletons. V lost 5 bases and J lost 9, with 15 bases in between. This CDR3 is 13 amino acids long. This entry belongs to a study of identical twins. Study-wide points: Monozygotic twins shared more out-of-frame TCR alpha than recombination models predicted. Shared out-of-frame alpha sequences (those common to twins) showed excess low generation probability.

The sample was also linked to a second study, of T cells expressing NK-cell markers. From that paper: Sorting was limited to alpha-beta TCR-expressing T cells with an anti-gamma-delta TCR antibody in several experiments.

Input material: CD4+ T cells sorted from blood. The V call is TRBV12-3 or TRBV12-4, the J call TRBJ2-3, with D unclear. This TCR came from a woman aged 18-30 years in good health. This CDR3 is CASSPPQKGTQYF. The CDR3 bases are TGTGCCAGCAGTCCTCCTCAGAAAGGGACGCAGTATTTT.